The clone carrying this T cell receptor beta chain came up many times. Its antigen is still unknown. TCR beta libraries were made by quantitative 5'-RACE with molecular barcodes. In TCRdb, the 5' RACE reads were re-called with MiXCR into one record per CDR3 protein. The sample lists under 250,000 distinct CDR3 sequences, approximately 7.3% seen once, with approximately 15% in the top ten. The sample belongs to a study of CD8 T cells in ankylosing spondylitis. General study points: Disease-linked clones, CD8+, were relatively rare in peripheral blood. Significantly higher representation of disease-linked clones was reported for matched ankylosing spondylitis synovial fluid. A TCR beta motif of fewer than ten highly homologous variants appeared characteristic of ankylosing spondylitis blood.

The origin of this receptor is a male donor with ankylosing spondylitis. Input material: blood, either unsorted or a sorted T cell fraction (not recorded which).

The DNA of the CDR3 is TGTGCCAGCAGTAGACCGGGACAGGGCCCCAATGAGCAGTTCTTC. Encoded protein: CASSRPGQGPNEQFF. The chain carries TRBV7-6 and TRBJ2-1, with TRBD1 matching 9 bases. The germline V gene has CDR1 SGHVS and CDR2 FNYEAQ. The ends lost 6 bases at V and 6 bases at J; junction bases unmatched: 9. There are 15 residues in the CDR3.